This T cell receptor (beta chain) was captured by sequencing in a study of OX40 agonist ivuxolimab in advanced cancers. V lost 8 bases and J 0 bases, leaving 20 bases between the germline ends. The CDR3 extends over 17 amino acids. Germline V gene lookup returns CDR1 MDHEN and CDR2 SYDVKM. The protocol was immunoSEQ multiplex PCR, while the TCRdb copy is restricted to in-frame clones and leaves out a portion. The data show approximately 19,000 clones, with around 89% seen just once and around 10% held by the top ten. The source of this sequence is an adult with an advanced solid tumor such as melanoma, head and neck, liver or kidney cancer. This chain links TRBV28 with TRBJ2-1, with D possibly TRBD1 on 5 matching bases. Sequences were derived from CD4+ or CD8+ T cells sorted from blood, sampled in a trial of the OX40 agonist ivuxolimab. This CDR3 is CASGANLGDSSYNEQFF. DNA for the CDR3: TGTGCCAGCGGGGCTAACTTGGGTGATAGCTCCTACAATGAGCAGTTCTTC.